Reported below is one TCR beta chain. The specificity of this receptor is unknown. Nothing much larger sits one base from this clone, and base qualities are not available. V and J are truncated by 8 bases and 5 bases respectively, leaving an intervening sequence of 16 bases. From the cysteine up to the phenylalanine, the CDR3 has a length of 13 residues. The DNA shown is the 39-base CDR3, in frame from base 1. Via the germline V gene (reference sequence), CDR1 is PRHDT and CDR2 FYEKMQ. The record originates from a study of blood T cell repertoires in COVID-19 (dated by TCRdb to the early 2020s). General notes on the study: The collaborator samples originated in the United States, Italy and Spain and spanned the acute and convalescent phases of COVID-19. The material from the prospective study consisted of cDNA or gDNA derived from T cells, B-cell-depleted T cells, or PBMCs. The dataset comprised deeply sampled blood TCRbeta repertoires from subjects exposed to, actively infected with, or recovered from COVID-19. A freely available public database, intended as a resource for researchers studying the immune response to SARS-CoV-2, is where the repertoires were released. Samples were obtained from the ongoing ImmuneRACE study (first 160 participants) and from 950 to 1,500 subjects provided by 6 global collaborators. A de-identified subject ID, COVID-19 status, age in years and sex were almost always included in the sample metadata. Where available, HLA class I and class II types were taken from metadata supplied by the sample provider and were not determined by assay-based typing. Overall results and qualifications from the work: The amount of clinical and demographic metadata varied by source and participant and was provided uncurated.

In the prospective study, participants were roughly 18 to 100 years old, resided in about two dozen geographic areas of the United States, and were enrolled through a virtual design. Cohort assignment in the prospective study relied on participant-reported clinical history from a screening survey and a study questionnaire. Each participant in the prospective study had whole blood, serum and a nasopharyngeal or oropharyngeal swab collected by mobile phlebotomists. Prospective study participants could optionally give additional blood draws and questionnaires over an approximately two-month period. Prospective study blood samples were shipped either frozen or at room temperature before DNA extraction. The immunoSEQ Assay, a bias-controlled multiplex PCR, was used to amplify TCRbeta CDR3 regions from genomic DNA. In the authors' own workflow: Within the assay, amplification of reference gene primers was used to estimate how many nucleated cells each sample contained. Sequence reads were collapsed and filtered to measure the absolute abundance of every unique TCRbeta CDR3 rearrangement. For each sample, productive Simpson clonality was calculated as the square root of Simpson's diversity index over productive rearrangements. Held by TCRdb, this immuneACCESS table contains in-frame sequences only and omits some clones. Under half of the omission traces to an unresolved V gene where checked; the cause of the rest is unknown. V and J calls plus clone size are reproduced from that table; the DNA served to infer D and trimming. Present in this sample are about 400,000 clones, approximately 88% of which were seen just once. The ten largest account for about 2.1% of the sample.

The sequence derives from a woman aged 40-49 years with acute COVID-19. The chain is assembled from TRBV13 and TRBJ2-7, and possibly TRBD2, on 6 matching bases. Sequencing was carried out using PBMCs or T cells enriched from blood (not recorded which). The nucleotide sequence reads TGTGCCAGCTGTGCGGGGCTGGCGGACGAGCAGTACTTC. It codes for CASCAGLADEQYF. Reference TRBV13 and TRBJ2-7 proteins supply the regions before and after the CDR3; the full variable domain is: AAGVIQSPRHLIKEKRETATLKCYPIPRHDTVYWYQQGPGQDPQFLISFYEKMQSDKGSIPDRFSAQQFSDYHSELNMSSLELGDSALYFCASCAGLADEQYFGPGTRLTVT.